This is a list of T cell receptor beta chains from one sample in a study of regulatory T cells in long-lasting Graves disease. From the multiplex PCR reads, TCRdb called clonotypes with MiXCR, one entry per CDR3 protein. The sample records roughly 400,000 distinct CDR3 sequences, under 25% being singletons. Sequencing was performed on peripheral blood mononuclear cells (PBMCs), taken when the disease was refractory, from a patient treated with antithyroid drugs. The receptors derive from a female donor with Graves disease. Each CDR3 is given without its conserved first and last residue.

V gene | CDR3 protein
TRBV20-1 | SALTGGGYT
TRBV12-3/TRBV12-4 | ASSLVPGPLSGNTIY
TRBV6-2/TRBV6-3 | ASRKGGGSYEQY
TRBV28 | ASSLYGTGGGRELF
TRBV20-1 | SASKTYDYEQY
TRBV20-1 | SASVGVGTEAF
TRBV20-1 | SARGPQGSHEQY
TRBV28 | ASSATRTSGSMIKNIQY
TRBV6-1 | ASSPRDRLPPGDYGYT
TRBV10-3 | AISSAGFQYEQY
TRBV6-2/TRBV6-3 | ASSHDGTTNEKLF
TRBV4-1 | ASSLGQGSSGANVLT
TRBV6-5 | ASSSIAGGFNADTQY
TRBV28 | ASRDQTGLFGSSPLH
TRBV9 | ASSVEAGAGETQY
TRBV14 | ASSQDSMRGPAQY
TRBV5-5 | ASSLGQNLLEQY
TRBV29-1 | SVEWGTYGYT
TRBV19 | ASSLTGVSEQF
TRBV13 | ASSPADREETQY
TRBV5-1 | ASSLSAGRKSTGELF
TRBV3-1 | ASSQTGVPNTEAF
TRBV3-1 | ASSQDLGLVYNEQF
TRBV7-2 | ASSVSVTTGYT
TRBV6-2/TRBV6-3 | ASSPAVAKNIQY
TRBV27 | ASSLGFGEKLF
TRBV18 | ASSPPSPEKLF
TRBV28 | ASSFNRGTMNTEAF
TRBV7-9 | ASSFGDKALDTQY
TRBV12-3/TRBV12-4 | ASSLRSYEQY
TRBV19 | ASSTGPSSYEQY
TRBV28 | ASSSGTVPYGYT
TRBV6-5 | ASSLPTTGLEQY
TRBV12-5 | ASGDDREGNTEAF
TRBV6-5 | ASSSYSGTAYEQY
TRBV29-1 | SVDLGVGSYEQY
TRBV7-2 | ASSLAGISNQPQH